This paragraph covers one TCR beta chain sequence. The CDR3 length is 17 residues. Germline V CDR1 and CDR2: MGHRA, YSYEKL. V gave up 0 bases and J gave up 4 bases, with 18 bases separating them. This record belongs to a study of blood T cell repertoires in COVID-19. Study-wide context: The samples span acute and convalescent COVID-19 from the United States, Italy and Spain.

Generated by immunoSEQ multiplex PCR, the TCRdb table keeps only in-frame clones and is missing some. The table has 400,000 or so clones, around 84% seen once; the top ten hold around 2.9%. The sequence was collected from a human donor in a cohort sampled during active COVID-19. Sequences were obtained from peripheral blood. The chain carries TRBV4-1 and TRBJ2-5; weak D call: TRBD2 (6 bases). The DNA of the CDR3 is TGCGCCAGCAGCCAAGATCCGGAGGGCCCCACGGGAGAGACCCAGTACTTC. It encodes CASSQDPEGPTGETQYF.